This TCR beta chain emerged from a study of shared clonotypes between healthy human individuals. General observations from the study: Shared clonotypes: roughly 4.5% naive CD4, around 3.4% naive CD8, 2.3% memory CD4, 0.4% memory CD8.

A note on this clone: The antigen is undetermined.

This table comes from immunoSEQ multiplex PCR, and its TCRdb copy is limited to in-frame clones, with some not included. Of some 650,000 clones listed, approximately 97% are singletons. This CDR3 has 15 amino acids. V lost 4 bases to trimming and J lost 7 bases; unmatched junction nucleotides: 9. Germline assignment: CDR1 MNHEY and CDR2 SVGAGI. The source material was naive CD4+ T cells sorted from blood. The sample's subset: CD45RA+ positively selected. V usage is TRBV6-5 and J usage is TRBJ2-7; 11 nucleotides line up with TRBD2. The receptor was derived from a woman between 25 and 40 years old in good health. The CDR3 is CASSSGLAGRAEQYF. CDR3 DNA sequence: TGTGCCAGCAGTTCCGGACTAGCGGGTCGGGCAGAGCAGTACTTC.